This TCR beta chain was recovered during a study of T-cell memory formation after mild COVID-19. Study-level background: TCR clusters mostly belonged to single donors.

V was clipped by 0 bases and J by 4 bases, with 10 bases between them. The CDR3 runs 14 residues. CDR1 is SGHRS and CDR2 is YFSETQ in the germline V gene. Constant-segment-primed 5'RACE gave TCR alpha and TCR beta cDNA libraries with sample barcodes and UMIs. Each CDR3 protein is one row after TCRdb ran MiXCR on the 5' RACE reads. This sample has about 340,000 distinct CDR3 sequences; roughly 13% occur once, and the top ten carry about a fifth. About this clonotype itself: Its antigen is not known.

Study observations and caveats: Among contracting clones, CD4+ were mainly CM/EM and CD8+ enriched in EMRA. Clones contracting across day 15 to 85 had a balanced CD4/CD8 profile; later expanding clones leaned CD4+.

The clonotype originates from a man younger than 35 who had mild COVID-19 (a few samples of this study predate the infection). Cell type and time point are not known. Sample: PBMCs or a T cell subset sorted from them (not recorded which). The V gene is TRBV5-1, the J gene TRBJ1-2; tentative D call: TRBD1 (5 bases). For the CDR3, the DNA is TGCGCCAGCAGCTTGGGGGGCGATAGCTATGGCTACACCTTC. Translation gives CASSLGGDSYGYTF. The whole variable domain, filled in from reference TRBV5-1 and TRBJ1-2, reads KAGVTQTPRYLIKTRGQQVTLSCSPISGHRSVSWYQQTPGQGLQFLFEYFSETQRNKGNFPGRFSGRQFSNSRSEMNVSTLELGDSALYLCASSLGGDSYGYTFGSGTRLTVV.